This T cell receptor beta chain appears in the sequencing data of a study of PD-1 blockade in classical Hodgkin lymphoma. The time point was: newly diagnosed, previously untreated cHL patient sample. Thawed PBMCs were the source of CD4+ T cells, purified by magnetic negative selection. This clone showed up just a few times. The CDR3 runs 13 residues. Trimming stripped 5 bases from V and 5 bases from J, with 13 bases between. Germline V gives CDR1 SGHRS, CDR2 YFSETQ. Only in-frame clones appear in the TCRdb table, and some are missing; sequencing was by immunoSEQ multiplex PCR. The top ten clones hold around 0.25% of a sample with about 23,000 clones, 89% of them seen once.

This receptor was obtained from a human donor with classical Hodgkin lymphoma. The genes are TRBV5-1 and TRBJ1-1; D perhaps matches TRBD1 (5 bases). Sequences were obtained from CD4+ T cells from blood. This CDR3 is CASRLRDGTEAFF. The CDR3, as DNA: TGCGCCAGCAGGCTACGGGACGGGACTGAAGCTTTCTTT. Drawing the rest from reference TRBV5-1 and TRBJ1-1, the complete variable domain is KAGVTQTPRYLIKTRGQQVTLSCSPISGHRSVSWYQQTPGQGLQFLFEYFSETQRNKGNFPGRFSGRQFSNSRSEMNVSTLELGDSALYLCASRLRDGTEAFFGQGTRLTVV.